Listed here are 32 T cell receptor beta chains from one sample, sequenced in a study of beta chain features in type 1 diabetes. The authors reverse transcribed all of the isolated RNA, so sequencing captured expressed TCRB transcripts. Sequencing was performed with immunoSEQ multiplex PCR; in TCRdb, only in-frame clones are kept and a portion is missing. The sample lists more than 350,000 clones, over 9.5% occurring once. The sequenced material came from naive CD4+ T cells from blood. The receptors come from a woman between 18 and 30 years old in good health.

The sample holds a few counts of this clone. J is TRBJ2-1 and V is TRBV28; 9 bases are shared with TRBD2. Germline-derived CDR1 and CDR2 are MDHEN and SYDVKM. This CDR3 comprises 14 residues. J was trimmed by 6 bases and V by 10 bases; bases with no gene match: 10. CDR3 in DNA: TGTGCCATACGGCGGGGGGGGTCCAGCAATGAGCAGTTCTTC. Its protein product is CAIRRGGSSNEQFF.

The V gene is TRBV27, the J gene TRBJ1-1, with a tentative D call TRBD1 (5 bases). The V end lost 4 bases, the J end lost 1 base, and 10 bases lay between the germline ends. The germline V gene encodes CDR1 MNHEY and CDR2 SMNVEV (reference sequence). This CDR3 region has 14 residues. The chain's CDR3 is CASSSAGGNTEAFF. The CDR3 DNA sequence: TGTGCCAGCAGTTCCGCGGGGGGGAACACTGAAGCTTTCTTT.

This clone was detected only a few times. This rearrangement joins TRBV5-1 to TRBJ2-1; 7 nucleotides line up with TRBD1. CDR1 and CDR2 from the germline V gene are SGHRS and YFSETQ. Trimming at V came to 5 bases and at J to 0 bases, leaving 5 bases not matched to a gene. This CDR3 is built from 15 residues. As DNA, the CDR3 is TGCGCCAGCAGTCTCGACAGGGCCTCCTACAATGAGCAGTTCTTC. It translates to CASSLDRASYNEQFF.

V gene TRBV6-5 combines with J gene TRBJ2-2; D gene ambiguous. Trimming removed 5 bases from V and 1 base from J, with 11 bases in between. Germline loops: CDR1 MNHEY, CDR2 SVGAGI. This CDR3 has 15 residues. CDR3 DNA sequence: TGTGCCAGCAGTACAAAACCGGGGAACACCGGGGAGCTGTTTTTT. Residues: CASSTKPGNTGELFF.

The genes are TRBV7-9 and TRBJ1-1; a weak D match, TRBD1 (6 bases). The ends were cut back, 4 bases at V and 6 bases at J, with 24 bases in the middle. Germline V gene data show CDR1 as SEHNR and CDR2 as FQNEAQ (reference sequence). This CDR3 is built from 17 residues. Written as DNA, the CDR3 is TGTGCCAGCAGCTCAGGGGTCCGGACAGCCAAGCTTGCTGAAGCTTTCTTT. Translation: CASSSGVRTAKLAEAFF.

This clone has more than one count but fewer than ten. The rearrangement links TRBV18 to TRBJ2-1, with a tentative D call TRBD2 (5 bases). In germline, CDR1 is KGHSH, CDR2 LQKENI. There are 12 residues in the CDR3. V was trimmed by 6 bases and J by 3 bases, leaving 6 bases between them. CDR3 sequence: CASSDFYNEQFF. The CDR3 DNA reads as TGTGCCAGCTCGGACTTCTACAATGAGCAGTTCTTC.

This clone was found many times. The rearrangement links TRBV29-1 to TRBJ1-1; maybe TRBD1 (5 bases). The CDR3 consists of 13 residues. CDR1 is SQVTM and CDR2 is ANQGSEA in the germline V gene. V was trimmed by 4 bases and J by 2 bases, leaving 11 bases between them. The CDR3 DNA reads as TGCAGCGTTGGTATTGGGGGTAACACTGAAGCTTTCTTT. It yields the protein CSVGIGGNTEAFF.

This clone was seen only a few times. This chain connects TRBV7-9 to TRBJ1-2; tentatively, D is TRBD1 (6 bases). Trimming stripped 8 bases from V and 5 bases from J, with 21 bases between. There are 15 residues in the CDR3. CDR1 and CDR2 (germline): SEHNR, FQNEAQ (reference sequence). Here the CDR3 reads CASEPVVGGPYGYTF. CDR3 sequence (DNA): TGTGCCAGCGAACCGGTGGTGGGGGGCCCTTATGGCTACACCTTC. The complete variable domain, with remaining parts taken from reference TRBV7-9 and TRBJ1-2, reads DTGVSQNPRHKITKRGQNVTFRCDPISEHNRLYWYRQTLGQGPEFLTYFQNEAQLEKSRLLSDRFSAERPKGSFSTLEIQRTEQGDSAMYLCASEPVVGGPYGYTFGSGTRLTVV.

The V gene is TRBV28, the J gene TRBJ2-5, with 9 bases that match TRBD2. Trimming at V came to 6 bases and at J to 2 bases, leaving 7 bases not matched to a gene. From germline, CDR1 is MDHEN and CDR2 SYDVKM. The CDR3 length is 15 residues. In nucleotides, the CDR3 is TGTGCCAGCAGCCCGCGGGGGGGGATACAAGAGACCCAGTACTTC. Its protein is CASSPRGGIQETQYF.

This clone was found a few times. The chain is built from TRBV2 and TRBJ2-1; the D gene is possibly TRBD2 (6 bases). CDR3 size: 13 residues. Germline CDR1 SNHLY, CDR2 FYNNEI. Trimming stripped 6 bases from V and 7 bases from J, with 13 bases between. The CDR3 nucleotides are TGTGCCAGCAGATTGGTAGGGAGGAATGAGCAGTTCTTC. Its protein product is CASRLVGRNEQFF.

This chain joins TRBV28 and TRBJ2-5; D is undetermined. This CDR3 comprises 12 residues. Trimming shortened V by 2 bases and J by 5 bases, and 6 bases separated the two germline ends. CDR1 and CDR2 from the germline V gene are MDHEN and SYDVKM. The CDR3 DNA follows: TGTGCCAGCAGTTTAGTCGGTGAGACCCAGTACTTC. It is translated as CASSLVGETQYF.

The genes are TRBV9 and TRBJ2-3; no definite D call. The ends were cut back, 2 bases at V and 4 bases at J, with 11 bases in the middle. CDR1 and CDR2 (germline): SGDLS, YYNGEE. The CDR3 runs 14 residues. As DNA, the CDR3 is TGTGCCAGCAGCGTTGAAGTTGGGGCAGATACGCAGTATTTT. It codes for CASSVEVGADTQYF.

This clone was counted only a few times. This chain connects TRBV29-1 to TRBJ2-1; D is ambiguous. The CDR3 sequence is 12 residues long. With 7 bases removed from V and 8 bases from J, the gap between germline ends came to 15 bases. CDR1 is SQVTM, CDR2 ANQGSEA, per germline. The CDR3, as DNA: TGCAGCGCCCCGACCCTGACCTATGAGCAGTTCTTC. It is translated as CSAPTLTYEQFF.

This chain connects TRBV29-1 to TRBJ2-3, with 9 bases fitting TRBD2. Germline values: CDR1 SQVTM, CDR2 ANQGSEA. Trimming at V came to 7 bases and at J to 2 bases, leaving 7 bases not matched to a gene. There are 14 residues in the CDR3. The CDR3 bases are TGCAGCGCCATAGCGGGAGCTCCCACAGATACGCAGTATTTT. It encodes CSAIAGAPTDTQYF.

This chain joins TRBV5-1 and TRBJ2-2; 8 nucleotides agree with TRBD1. Germline V gene lookup returns CDR1 SGHRS and CDR2 YFSETQ. The CDR3 spans 15 residues. V lost 1 base to trimming and J lost 5 bases; unmatched junction nucleotides: 4. CDR3 in DNA: TGCGCCAGCAGCTTGTGGACAGGGAGTACCGGGGAGCTGTTTTTT. The encoded protein is CASSLWTGSTGELFF.

This clone was detected only a few times. J is TRBJ2-2 and V is TRBV25-1; 13 bases are shared with TRBD2. The CDR3 spans 16 residues. Losses at the gene ends were 4 bases for V and 4 bases for J; bases not matched to a gene: 3. CDR1 and CDR2 (germline): MGHDK, SYGVNS. The CDR3 is CASSVLAGGLTGELFF. In DNA, the CDR3 is TGTGCCAGCAGTGTACTAGCGGGAGGGCTCACCGGGGAGCTGTTTTTT. Full variable domain (rest looked up from reference TRBV25-1 and TRBJ2-2): EADIYQTPRYLVIGTGKKITLECSQTMGHDKMYWYQQDPGMELHLIHYSYGVNSTEKGDLSSESTVSRIRTEHFPLTLESARPSHTSQYLCASSVLAGGLTGELFFGEGSRLTVL.

This clone occurred a few times. The gene calls are TRBV4-3 and TRBJ1-1; 9 positions match TRBD1. The trim removed 4 bases at V and 3 bases at J, leaving 3 bases unmatched. The CDR3 is 14 residues long. The germline CDR1 and CDR2 sequences are LGHNA and YSLEER. The CDR3 DNA reads TGCGCCAGCAGCCGCAGACAGGGGGACACTGAAGCTTTCTTT. Encoded protein: CASSRRQGDTEAFF.

This clone came up a few times. The chain couples TRBV5-6 to TRBJ2-5; D might be TRBD1 (6 bases). The CDR3 runs 14 residues. V was shortened by 2 bases and J by 4 bases, with 12 bases between the two germline ends. The V gene's germline CDR1 is SGHDT and CDR2 YYEEEE. CDR3 sequence (DNA): TGTGCCAGCAGCTTAGGCAGGGGCAGAGAGACCCAGTACTTC. The encoded protein is CASSLGRGRETQYF.

The chain joins TRBV6-5 to TRBJ1-5; weak D call: TRBD1 (5 bases). Germline V gene data show CDR1 as MNHEY and CDR2 as SVGAGI. V lost 5 bases, J lost 7 bases, and 18 bases lay in between. The CDR3 runs 15 residues. Written as DNA, the CDR3 is TGTGCCAGCAGTCCTCGGGGGAGGGGCAGCCAGCCCCAGCATTTT. It specifies CASSPRGRGSQPQHF.

This clone has only a few counts. The chain is built from TRBV29-1 and TRBJ1-5; 8 positions match TRBD1. Germline V gives CDR1 SQVTM, CDR2 ANQGSEA. J gave up 6 bases and V 6 bases, and 7 bases lay outside the gene matches. The CDR3 sequence is 13 residues long. In nucleotides, the CDR3 is TGCAGCGTGGAGACAGGGGTTGGTCAGCCCCAGCATTTT. Amino acid sequence: CSVETGVGQPQHF. The entire variable domain, with the rest obtained from reference TRBV29-1 and TRBJ1-5, is as follows: SAVISQKPSRDICQRGTSLTIQCQVDSQVTMMFWYRQQPGQSLTLIATANQGSEATYESGFVIDKFPISRPNLTFSTLTVSNMSPEDSSIYLCSVETGVGQPQHFGDGTRLSIL.

In its sample, this clone was seen a few times. The rearrangement joins TRBV18 to TRBJ2-5; D gene unclear. CDR1 and CDR2 from the germline V gene are KGHSH and LQKENI. The CDR3 runs 12 residues. V lost 2 bases and J lost 4, with 5 bases in between. The CDR3 sequence: CASSPLSETQYF. DNA of the CDR3: TGTGCCAGCTCACCATTGTCAGAGACCCAGTACTTC. The full variable domain, with the rest looked up from reference TRBV18 and TRBJ2-5, is NAGVMQNPRHLVRRRGQEARLRCSPMKGHSHVYWYRQLPEEGLKFMVYLQKENIIDESGMPKERFSAEFPKEGPSILRIQQVVRGDSAAYFCASSPLSETQYFGPGTRLLVL.

This rearrangement joins TRBV10-3 to TRBJ1-2; D possibly corresponds to TRBD1 (5 bases). The CDR3 covers 12 residues. V lost 4 bases, J lost 2 bases, and 5 bases lay in between. CDR1 ENHRY and CDR2 SYGVKD come from the germline V gene. The CDR3 bases are TGTGCCATCAGTGGACAGAACTATGGCTACACCTTC. This encodes CAISGQNYGYTF.

The chain recombines TRBV19 with TRBJ1-5, with a possible D match to TRBD1 (6 bases). V lost 6 bases and J 4 bases, leaving 16 bases between the germline ends. CDR3 size: 15 residues. Per germline, CDR1 LNHDA and CDR2 SQIVND (reference sequence). DNA for the CDR3: TGTGCCAGTAGCAGACAACAGGGATTTAATCAGCCCCAGCATTTT. This gives the protein CASSRQQGFNQPQHF.

Only a few counts were recorded for this clone. The chain uses TRBV15 and TRBJ1-4; D is undetermined. The CDR3 length is 13 residues. The V end was cut by 1 base, the J end by 5 bases, with 5 bases between. Looked up from germline, CDR1 is LNHNV and CDR2 is YYDKDF (reference sequence). The CDR3, as DNA: TGTGCCACCAGCAGAGCCCCGAATGAAAAACTGTTTTTT. This codes for CATSRAPNEKLFF.

This clone appeared a few times. The chain uses TRBV11-2 and TRBJ2-4, with D unclear. V shed 5 bases and J shed 3 bases, with 20 bases lying between them. Germline CDR1 SGHAT, CDR2 FQNNGV. This CDR3 has 17 amino acids. The CDR3 nucleotides are TGTGCCAGCAGCCTGATACCAAAACAAAGGATCAAAAACATTCAGTACTTC. This codes for CASSLIPKQRIKNIQYF.

The chain employs TRBV28 and TRBJ2-3, with 8 bases that match TRBD2. Per the germline V gene, CDR1 is MDHEN and CDR2 is SYDVKM. This CDR3 has 14 residues. The J segment lost 5 bases and the V segment lost 4 bases, leaving 5 bases of the junction unmatched. CDR3 DNA: TGTGCCAGCAGTTCGGGGGGGCCCGTAGATACGCAGTATTTT. Translating gives CASSSGGPVDTQYF.

This chain links TRBV4-3 with TRBJ2-1; 8 bases are shared with TRBD2. V shed 0 bases and J 2 bases; nucleotides not matched to a gene: 9. Germline values: CDR1 LGHNA, CDR2 YSLEER. The CDR3 has 18 amino acids. The CDR3 DNA follows: TGCGCCAGCAGCCAAGATCCCTTAGCGGGGTTTCCCTACAATGAGCAGTTCTTC. It yields the protein CASSQDPLAGFPYNEQFF.

This clone was seen only a few times. The chain carries TRBV11-2 and TRBJ2-1; 7 bases fit TRBD2. Unmatched junction bases numbered 4, after V lost 5 bases and J lost 0 bases. The CDR3 length is 15 residues. CDR1 and CDR2 (germline): SGHAT, FQNNGV. The CDR3 DNA follows: TGTGCCAGCAGCCCGATAGCGGGCTCCTACAATGAGCAGTTCTTC. Translated, it gives CASSPIAGSYNEQFF.

The chain uses TRBV7-2 and TRBJ2-1, with D perhaps matching TRBD2 (5 bases). The CDR3 is 17 residues long. CDR1 is SGHTA and CDR2 is FQGNSA in the germline V gene. The V end was cut by 5 bases, the J end by 3 bases, with 20 bases between. This CDR3 is CASSPQAGRLGYNEQFF. CDR3 in DNA: TGTGCCAGCAGCCCCCAGGCGGGCCGATTAGGCTACAATGAGCAGTTCTTC.

The genes are TRBV7-2 and TRBJ2-7, with D possibly called TRBD1 or TRBD2 (5 bases each). This CDR3 has 13 amino acids. Germline CDR1 reads SGHTA; CDR2 reads FQGNSA. This CDR3 reads CASSFRDGTATRV. The CDR3, as DNA: TGTGCCAGCAGCTTTAGGGACGGTACCGCGACTCGTGTC.

This clone has just a few counts. The CDR3 sequence: CASSAQGFVQYF. For the CDR3, the DNA is TGTGCCAGCAGTGCTCAGGGTTTTGTTCAGTACTTC. This rearrangement joins TRBV2 to TRBJ2-4, with D tentatively TRBD1 (5 bases). The CDR3 contains 12 residues. The ends were cut back, 4 bases at V and 11 bases at J, with 12 bases in the middle. Germline lookup yields CDR1 SNHLY and CDR2 FYNNEI.

This chain connects TRBV5-1 to TRBJ2-3; 11 positions match TRBD2. Germline assignment: CDR1 SGHRS and CDR2 YFSETQ. The length of the CDR3 is 14 residues. The J segment lost 6 bases and the V segment lost 5 bases, leaving 5 bases of the junction unmatched. The CDR3 here is CASRVTSGVDTQYF. The CDR3 bases are TGCGCCAGCAGAGTGACTAGCGGGGTGGATACGCAGTATTTT.